A single TCR beta chain is shown here with its context. Its specificity is unknown. This entry belongs to a study of cytomegalovirus exposure and HLA in healthy donors. In the study overall: Earlier findings included 90 million to 120 million unique TCR beta sequences obtained from approximately 170 million T cells. Around 77% of around 390 genotyped donors fell in the Caucasian-associated ancestry cluster. Broader study findings: Many donors carried some public TCRs, although rarity characterized most TCR sequences. Analyses of presence/absence relied on an assumption of roughly uniform sequencing depth across donors.

Both 60 Vbeta primers and 13 Jbeta primers went into the PCR. Data came from immunoSEQ multiplex PCR; TCRdb stores just in-frame clones and leaves some out. Found here are some 150,000 clones, 60% to 80% of them singletons; the top ten hold roughly 4.6%. The germline V gene encodes CDR1 LNHDA and CDR2 SQIVND (reference sequence). The CDR3 is 16 residues long. The TCR comes from a woman aged 45-60 years in good health and CMV-seronegative. Sequenced input: PBMCs. The chain recombines TRBV19 with TRBJ2-5, with a tentative D call TRBD1 (7 bases). Matching the DNA end better, TRBJ2-7 makes the J call doubtful. CDR3 in amino acids: CASNPSGAGGYYEQYF. CDR3 nucleotides: TGTGCCAGTAACCCATCGGGGGCAGGGGGTTACTACGAGCAGTACTTC.